The entry that follows covers one T cell receptor beta chain sequence. This could be a read error, since a much larger clone is one nucleotide away. The CDR3 spans 11 residues. Germline values: CDR1 MNHEY, CDR2 SMNVEV (reference sequence). The V end was cut by 10 bases, the J end by 5 bases, with 12 bases between. Sample time point: newly diagnosed GD, antithyroid drugs for less than 3 months. Construction of the TCR library relied on RNA isolated from PBMCs. This entry is derived from a study of regulatory T cells in long-lasting Graves disease. Study as a whole: Graves' patients, diagnosed recently, had received antithyroid drugs under 3 months.

Arm-PCR of CDR3 regions with iRepertoire HTBI primers generated TCR beta libraries. TCRdb itself ran the multiplex PCR reads through MiXCR, one entry per CDR3 protein. This table holds 500,000 to 700,000 distinct CDR3 sequences, around 17% found once. Separately, the same data were catalogued under a study of T cells in Graves' hyperthyroidism and ophthalmopathy. This second report adds: Graves' hyperthyroidism is called stable when ophthalmopathy does not progress within 18 months. The primer set for the first-round RT-PCR of the TCR CDR3 was HTBI.

The receptor was isolated from a woman aged 25 to 39 with Graves disease. The V gene is TRBV27, the J gene TRBJ2-7; tentatively, D is TRBD1 (6 bases). Source: peripheral blood mononuclear cells (PBMCs), taken at new diagnosis, from a patient treated with antithyroid drugs. The CDR3 DNA reads TGTGCCACCAGGGCAGGGGACGAGCAGTACTTC. This gives the protein CATRAGDEQYF.